Listed below are T cell receptor beta chains from one sample, sequenced in a study of shared clonotypes between healthy human individuals. Repertoires were generated with immunoSEQ multiplex PCR, while TCRdb's copy carries only in-frame clones and drops some. The sample holds 950,000 to 1,300,000 clones, 65% to 80% seen once. Specimen: memory CD4+ T cells sorted from blood. The receptors shown here come from a young man in good health. The CDR3 runs from the conserved cysteine through the conserved F or W. Fields, in order: D gene, clone size, V gene, CDR3 length, J gene, CDR3 DNA, CDR3 protein. A D gene is named only where the DNA matches it firmly. The size field is filled for only some rows; it gives once, few, many or a size class.

D: -
size: -
V: TRBV10-3
length: 15
J: TRBJ1-2
DNA: TGTGCCATCAGTGAGTCGGAGGGTAGAGGCTATGGCTACACCTTC
CDR3: CAISESEGRGYGYTF

D: -
size: -
V: TRBV5-1
length: 15
J: TRBJ1-1
DNA: TGCGCCAGCAGCTTGGCGGCGGGGGCGAGGACTGAAGCTTTCTTT
CDR3: CASSLAAGARTEAFF

D: -
size: -
V: TRBV7-9
length: 13
J: TRBJ1-2
DNA: TGTGCCAGCAGCTTAGACCTGACCTATGGCTACACCTTC
CDR3: CASSLDLTYGYTF

D: TRBD2
size: -
V: TRBV5-4
length: 17
J: TRBJ2-3
DNA: TGTGCCAGCAGCTTGGGAGTGCGCGGGGGGGCGGTAGATACGCAGTATTTT
CDR3: CASSLGVRGGAVDTQYF

D: -
size: -
V: TRBV2
length: 13
J: TRBJ2-7
DNA: TGTGCCAGCAGTATTCGGGAATCCTACGAGCAGTACTTC
CDR3: CASSIRESYEQYF

D: TRBD1
size: -
V: TRBV6-6
length: 16
J: TRBJ1-3
DNA: TGTGCCAGCAGTCCTCCGGGACAGGGGGCTGGAAACACCATATATTTT
CDR3: CASSPPGQGAGNTIYF

D: -
size: once
V: TRBV27
length: 14
J: TRBJ1-1
DNA: TGTGCCAGCCGCCCCTTAACCGGTATCACTGAAGCTTTCTTT
CDR3: CASRPLTGITEAFF

D: -
size: once
V: TRBV5-4
length: 17
J: TRBJ2-3
DNA: TGTGCCAGCAGCTTGGCGTGGGCAGGAGGGAGCACAGATACGCAGTATTTT
CDR3: CASSLAWAGGSTDTQYF

D: TRBD1
size: -
V: TRBV5-1
length: 15
J: TRBJ2-7
DNA: TGCGCCAGCAGCTCCCCCGGGACAGGGACCCTGGAGCAGTACTTC
CDR3: CASSSPGTGTLEQYF

D: -
size: few
V: TRBV6-6
length: 14
J: TRBJ1-5
DNA: TGTGCCAGCAGTGGGAGACAGCAAAATCAGCCCCAGCATTTT
CDR3: CASSGRQQNQPQHF

D: TRBD2
size: -
V: TRBV7-3
length: 16
J: TRBJ2-1
DNA: TGTGCCAGCAGCTCGGGACTAGCGGAGGGTCGGGAAAAGCAGTTCTTC
CDR3: CASSSGLAEGREKQFF

D: -
size: -
V: TRBV7-3
length: 15
J: TRBJ2-3
DNA: TGTGCCAGCAGCTCAGCCGGGACGAGCACAGATACGCAGTATTTT
CDR3: CASSSAGTSTDTQYF

D: TRBD1
size: -
V: TRBV18
length: 16
J: TRBJ1-5
DNA: TGTGCCAGCTCACCACAGGGGGCGGGTAGCAATCAGCCCCAGCATTTT
CDR3: CASSPQGAGSNQPQHF

D: -
size: many
V: TRBV29-1
length: 13
J: TRBJ2-7
DNA: TGCAGCGTTTACCCCGGGCCATCATACGAGCAGTACTTC
CDR3: CSVYPGPSYEQYF

D: -
size: -
V: TRBV5-1
length: 16
J: TRBJ2-1
DNA: TGCGCCAGCAGCTTGGATGTGTTAAGGGGTAACAATGAGCAGTTCTTC
CDR3: CASSLDVLRGNNEQFF

D: -
size: once
V: TRBV7-9
length: 19
J: TRBJ1-6
DNA: TGTGCCAGCAGCTTAGATCCGGGTCGCCAGGGGTCCTATAATTCACCCCTCCACTTT
CDR3: CASSLDPGRQGSYNSPLHF

D: -
size: -
V: TRBV5-4
length: 15
J: TRBJ2-1
DNA: TGTGCCAGCGCTCCCACCCCTGGCTCCTACAATGAGCAGTTCTTC
CDR3: CASAPTPGSYNEQFF

D: -
size: -
V: TRBV11-2
length: 17
J: TRBJ2-5
DNA: TGTGCCAGCAGCTTAGAGACCCGGAGGCGAGGCGGAGAGACCCAGTACTTC
CDR3: CASSLETRRRGGETQYF

D: -
size: -
V: TRBV4-3
length: 16
J: TRBJ1-6
DNA: TGCGCCAGCAGCCAAGATTACGGCCAGACTAATTCACCCCTCCACTTT
CDR3: CASSQDYGQTNSPLHF

D: TRBD1
size: -
V: TRBV6-1
length: 14
J: TRBJ2-7
DNA: TGTGCCAGCAGCAGTGGACAGGGTGGATACGAGCAGTACTTC
CDR3: CASSSGQGGYEQYF

D: -
size: -
V: TRBV6-1
length: 14
J: TRBJ2-1
DNA: TGTGCCAGCAGTGAAGCCCTATGGGGATATGAGCAGTTCTTC
CDR3: CASSEALWGYEQFF

D: -
size: -
V: TRBV7-2
length: 15
J: TRBJ2-5
DNA: TGTGCCAGCAGCTTAGGGGGCCCCGAGTGGGAGACCCAGTACTTC
CDR3: CASSLGGPEWETQYF

D: -
size: -
V: TRBV5-1
length: 14
J: TRBJ1-1
DNA: TGCGCCAGCAGCTTGTATGGGGTGAACACTGAAGCTTTCTTT
CDR3: CASSLYGVNTEAFF

D: -
size: many
V: TRBV7-8
length: 13
J: TRBJ1-5
DNA: TGTGCCAGCAGCTGGTCCGAATATCAGCCCCAGCATTTT
CDR3: CASSWSEYQPQHF

D: -
size: -
V: TRBV27
length: 14
J: TRBJ2-2
DNA: TGTGCCAGCAGACCGGGACAAGTCACCGGGGAGCTGTTTTTT
CDR3: CASRPGQVTGELFF

D: -
size: -
V: TRBV6-6
length: 14
J: TRBJ1-2
DNA: TGTGCCAGCAGCCCCCGTGGGGCTTCTTATGGCTACACCTTC
CDR3: CASSPRGASYGYTF

D: -
size: -
V: TRBV19
length: 14
J: TRBJ1-2
DNA: TGTGCCAGTAGTATGGCCGGGAACCACTATGGCTACACCTTC
CDR3: CASSMAGNHYGYTF

D: -
size: -
V: TRBV18
length: 14
J: TRBJ1-1
DNA: TGTGCCAGCTCATTCCAGGACAGGAACACTGAAGCTTTCTTT
CDR3: CASSFQDRNTEAFF

D: -
size: -
V: TRBV6-1
length: 14
J: TRBJ2-1
DNA: TGTGCCAGCAAGGACGTCGACTCCTACAATGAGCAGTTCTTC
CDR3: CASKDVDSYNEQFF

D: -
size: -
V: TRBV5-1
length: 14
J: TRBJ1-1
DNA: TGCGCCAGCAGCTTGTACGGGGCAAACACTGAAGCTTTCTTT
CDR3: CASSLYGANTEAFF

D: -
size: few
V: TRBV5-1
length: 16
J: TRBJ2-7
DNA: TGCGCCAGCAGCTTGAATGAGGCGCAGGCGGGCTACGAGCAGTACTTC
CDR3: CASSLNEAQAGYEQYF

D: -
size: -
V: TRBV5-6
length: 15
J: TRBJ2-2
DNA: TGTGCCAGCAGCTTGCGTGGGACACGTCCTGGGGAGCTGTTTTTT
CDR3: CASSLRGTRPGELFF

D: -
size: -
V: TRBV5-1
length: 16
J: TRBJ2-3
DNA: TGCGCCAGCAGCTTGGAGGTCTGGTCATCTGCAGATACGCAGTATTTT
CDR3: CASSLEVWSSADTQYF

D: TRBD1
size: -
V: TRBV5-1
length: 14
J: TRBJ2-2
DNA: TGCGCCAGCAGCCCGGGGACAGGGGCCGGGGAGCTGTTTTTT
CDR3: CASSPGTGAGELFF

D: -
size: -
V: TRBV6-6
length: 13
J: TRBJ1-5
DNA: TGTGCCAGCAGTCAAACCGGTAGGCAGCCCCAGCATTTT
CDR3: CASSQTGRQPQHF

D: -
size: -
V: TRBV5-1
length: 16
J: TRBJ2-7
DNA: TGCGCCAGCAGCTTGGTAGTGGGGACACGAGCCTACGAGCAGTACTTC
CDR3: CASSLVVGTRAYEQYF

D: -
size: -
V: TRBV4-3
length: 15
J: TRBJ1-5
DNA: TGCGCCAGCAGCCAAGACACAGGGCGGTATCAGCCCCAGCATTTT
CDR3: CASSQDTGRYQPQHF

D: -
size: few
V: TRBV6-6
length: 15
J: TRBJ1-6
DNA: TGTGCCAGCACCGAGCCGGGCCCATATAATTCACCCCTCCACTTT
CDR3: CASTEPGPYNSPLHF

D: -
size: -
V: TRBV5-1
length: 15
J: TRBJ2-3
DNA: TGCGCCAGCAGCTTGGGGGGCGACAAAACAGATACGCAGTATTTT
CDR3: CASSLGGDKTDTQYF

D: TRBD1
size: -
V: TRBV30
length: 15
J: TRBJ1-2
DNA: TGTGCCTGGAGACGACAGGGTTCGGTTAACTATGGCTACACCTTC
CDR3: CAWRRQGSVNYGYTF

D: -
size: -
V: TRBV25-1
length: 12
J: TRBJ2-7
DNA: TGTGCCAGCAGAGGGACTTCACCCGAGCAGTACTTC
CDR3: CASRGTSPEQYF

D: -
size: many
V: TRBV30
length: 11
J: TRBJ2-1
DNA: TGTGCCTGGGGGGGATACAATGAGCAGTTCTTC
CDR3: CAWGGYNEQFF

D: TRBD2
size: -
V: TRBV5-1
length: 14
J: TRBJ2-5
DNA: TGCGCCAGCAGCTTGGGAGCGGGGGTCGAGACCCAGTACTTC
CDR3: CASSLGAGVETQYF

D: TRBD2
size: -
V: TRBV7-9
length: 16
J: TRBJ2-3
DNA: TGTGCCAGCAGCTTAATCCTAGCGGCCCACACAGATACGCAGTATTTT
CDR3: CASSLILAAHTDTQYF

D: -
size: few
V: TRBV6-5
length: 14
J: TRBJ2-3
DNA: TGTGCCAGCAGTTCTTGGGGGATCACAGATACGCAGTATTTT
CDR3: CASSSWGITDTQYF

D: -
size: -
V: TRBV7-9
length: 15
J: TRBJ1-4
DNA: TGTGCCAGCAGCCCAGACAGCTTGGGTAATGAAAAACTGTTTTTT
CDR3: CASSPDSLGNEKLFF

D: TRBD2
size: -
V: TRBV7-7
length: 16
J: TRBJ2-2
DNA: TGTGCTAGCAGCTTATTCGGGGGGGCTGAGGCCGGGGAGCTGTTTTTT
CDR3: CASSLFGGAEAGELFF

D: TRBD2
size: -
V: TRBV12-5
length: 15
J: TRBJ2-1
DNA: TGTGCTAGTGCCGGAAGCGGGAGGGCCGGGGATGAGCAGTTCTTC
CDR3: CASAGSGRAGDEQFF

D: -
size: few
V: TRBV6-1
length: 16
J: TRBJ2-4
DNA: TGTGCCAGCAGTGAACGGCAGCTGCTAGCCAAAAACATTCAGTACTTC
CDR3: CASSERQLLAKNIQYF

D: -
size: -
V: TRBV6-5
length: 14
J: TRBJ2-4
DNA: TGTGCCAGCAGTCCCCGGACGGGACGGGACATTCAGTACTTC
CDR3: CASSPRTGRDIQYF

D: -
size: -
V: TRBV11-3
length: 18
J: TRBJ1-1
DNA: TGTGCCAGCAGCTTAGGATCAGGGGATACGAAGGGGAACACTGAAGCTTTCTTT
CDR3: CASSLGSGDTKGNTEAFF

D: TRBD1
size: once
V: TRBV5-6
length: 15
J: TRBJ2-7
DNA: TGTGCCAGCAGCGTCACAGGGGGCCCCCCCTACGAGCAGTACTTC
CDR3: CASSVTGGPPYEQYF

D: -
size: few
V: TRBV30
length: 13
J: TRBJ1-1
DNA: TGTGCCTGGAGTGGAGGGGGTGACACTGAAGCTTTCTTT
CDR3: CAWSGGGDTEAFF

D: -
size: -
V: TRBV5-6
length: 13
J: TRBJ1-2
DNA: TGTGCCAGCAGCTCCACCCTAAACTATGGCTACACCTTC
CDR3: CASSSTLNYGYTF

D: -
size: -
V: TRBV19
length: 13
J: TRBJ2-5
DNA: TGTGCCAGTAGTACTTACAGAAAAGAGACCCAGTACTTC
CDR3: CASSTYRKETQYF

D: -
size: -
V: TRBV5-6
length: 13
J: TRBJ1-2
DNA: TGTGCCAGCAGCTTGGGAGGGATATCTGGCTACACCTTC
CDR3: CASSLGGISGYTF